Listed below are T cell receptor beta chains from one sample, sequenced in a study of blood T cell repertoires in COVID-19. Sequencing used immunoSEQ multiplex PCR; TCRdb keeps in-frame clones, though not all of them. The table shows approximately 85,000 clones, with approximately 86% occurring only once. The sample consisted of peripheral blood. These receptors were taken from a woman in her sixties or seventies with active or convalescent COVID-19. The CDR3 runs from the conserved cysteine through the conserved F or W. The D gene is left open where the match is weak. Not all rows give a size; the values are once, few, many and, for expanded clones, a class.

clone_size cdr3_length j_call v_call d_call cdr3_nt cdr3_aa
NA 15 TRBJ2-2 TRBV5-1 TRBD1 TGCGCCAGCAGCCGGGGACAGGGGGACACCGGGGAGCTGTTTTTT CASSRGQGDTGELFF
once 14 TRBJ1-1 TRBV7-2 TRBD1 TGTGCCAGCAGCCTGATGACAGGGGCCACTGAAGCTTTCTTT CASSLMTGATEAFF
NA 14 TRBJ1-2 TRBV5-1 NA TGCGCCAGCAGCGGTGGGACACCTAACTATGGCTACACCTTC CASSGGTPNYGYTF
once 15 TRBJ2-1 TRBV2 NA TGTGCCAGCAGTGTTCAGGGGGGATCCTACAATGAGCAGTTCTTC CASSVQGGSYNEQFF
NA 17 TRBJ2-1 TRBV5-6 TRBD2 TGTGCCAGCAGCTTGCCGCACACTAGCGGGGGGGCCTTTGAGCAGTTCTTC CASSLPHTSGGAFEQFF
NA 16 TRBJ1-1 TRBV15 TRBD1 TGTGCCACCAGCAGAGAAAACCGGGACAGGGGGACTGAAGCTTTCTTT CATSRENRDRGTEAFF
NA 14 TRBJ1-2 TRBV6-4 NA TGTGCCAGCACCCTAAATCAGGAATCTTCTGGCTACACCTTC CASTLNQESSGYTF
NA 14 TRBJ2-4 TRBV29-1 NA TGCAGCGTTTTGCCGGAGAGGTTTAAAAACATTCAGTACTTC CSVLPERFKNIQYF
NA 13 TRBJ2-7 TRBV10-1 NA TGCGCCAGCAGTTCTCAAGACAGCTACGAGCAGTACTTC CASSSQDSYEQYF
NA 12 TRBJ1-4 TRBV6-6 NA TGTGCCAGCAACAGGGCTTCTGAAAAACTGTTTTTT CASNRASEKLFF
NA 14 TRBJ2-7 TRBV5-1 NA TGCGCCAGCAGCTTGGAGAGCGATAACTACGAGCAGTACTTC CASSLESDNYEQYF
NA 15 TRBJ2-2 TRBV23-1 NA TGCGCCAGCAGCCTTAGTCCCAGGGCGAACGGGGAGCTGTTTTTT CASSLSPRANGELFF
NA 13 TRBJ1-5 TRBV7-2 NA TGTGCCAGCAGCTTGCGGGAACGGCAGCCCCAGCATTTT CASSLRERQPQHF
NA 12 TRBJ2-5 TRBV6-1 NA TGTGCCAGCAGTGAACAGAGGGAGACCCAGTACTTC CASSEQRETQYF
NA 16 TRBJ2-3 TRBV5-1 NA TGCGCCAGCAGCTTGACGTTGGCGGGGAGCACAGATACGCAGTATTTT CASSLTLAGSTDTQYF
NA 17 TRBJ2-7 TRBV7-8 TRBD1 TGTGCCAGCAGTATTACCCAGGGACAGGATAAATCCTACGAGCAGTACTTC CASSITQGQDKSYEQYF
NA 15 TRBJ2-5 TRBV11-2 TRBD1 TGTGCCAGCAGAGCAGGGGGCGCAGGGCAAGAGACCCAGTACTTC CASRAGGAGQETQYF
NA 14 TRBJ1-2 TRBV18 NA TGTGCCAGCTCATCCTACGGGGCTAACTATGGCTACACCTTC CASSSYGANYGYTF
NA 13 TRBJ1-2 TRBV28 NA TGTGCCAGCAGCACCCCCCCGACACGTGGCTACACCTTC CASSTPPTRGYTF
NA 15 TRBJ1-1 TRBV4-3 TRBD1 TGCGCCAGCAGCCAAGGGGGACAGGGGGCATTCGAAGCTTTCTTT CASSQGGQGAFEAFF
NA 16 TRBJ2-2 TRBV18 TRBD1 TGTGCCAGCTCACTCCGGGACAGGGGGCGAAACGGGGAGCTGTTTTTT CASSLRDRGRNGELFF
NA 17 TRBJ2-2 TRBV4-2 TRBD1 TGTGCCAGCAGCCTCCTTCCGGGACAGGGGAACACCGGGGAGCTGTTTTTT CASSLLPGQGNTGELFF
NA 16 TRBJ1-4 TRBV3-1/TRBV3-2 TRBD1 TGTGCCAGCAGCCTAAGCCTATGGACAGGGGACGAAAAACTGTTTTTT CASSLSLWTGDEKLFF
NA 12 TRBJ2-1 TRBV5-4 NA TGTGCCAGCAGCTCTAGGAGCAATGAGCAGTTCTTC CASSSRSNEQFF
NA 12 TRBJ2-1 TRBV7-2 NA TGTGCCAGCAGCCGTCTTTTCAATGAGCAGTTCTTC CASSRLFNEQFF
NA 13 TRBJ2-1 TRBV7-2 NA TGTGCCAGCAGCTTTACCGGCGGGACTGAGCAGTTCTTC CASSFTGGTEQFF
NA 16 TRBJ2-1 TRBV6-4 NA TGTGCCAGCAGTGACTCGAGCCGGGACTCCTACAATGAGCAGTTCTTC CASSDSSRDSYNEQFF
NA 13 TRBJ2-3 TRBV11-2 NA TGTGCCAGCAGGAGGCTAGGCACAGATACGCAGTATTTT CASRRLGTDTQYF
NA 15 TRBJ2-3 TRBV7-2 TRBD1 TGTGCCAGCAGCCCCCAAACAGGGGCTGTAGATACGCAGTATTTT CASSPQTGAVDTQYF
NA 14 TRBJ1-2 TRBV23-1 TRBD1 TGCGCCAGCAGTCCCCGGACAGGGGAATGTGGCTACACCTTC CASSPRTGECGYTF
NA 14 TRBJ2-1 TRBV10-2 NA TGCGCCAGCAGTGGAGCGGGACAGGCCACAGAGCAGTTCTTC CASSGAGQATEQFF
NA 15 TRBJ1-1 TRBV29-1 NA TGCAGCGTTGACTCCCGGGGGGACGGGAACACTGAAGCTTTCTTT CSVDSRGDGNTEAFF
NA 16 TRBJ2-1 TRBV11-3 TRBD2 TGTGCCAGCAGCTTAGTTGGCGGGGGCTCCTACAATGAGCAGTTCTTC CASSLVGGGSYNEQFF
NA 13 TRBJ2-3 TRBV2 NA TGTGCCAGCAGTGAGATGGGGCCAGATACGCAGTATTTT CASSEMGPDTQYF